This T cell receptor beta chain was sequenced during a study of blood T cell repertoires in COVID-19. Study as a whole: Researchers got acute and convalescent COVID-19 samples from the United States, Italy and Spain. Sources were T cells, B-cell-depleted T cells, or PBMCs; the material itself was cDNA or gDNA.

This CDR3 is 12 amino acids long. Germline-derived CDR1 and CDR2 are GTSNPN and SVGIG (reference sequence). Trimming left V 1 base short and J 4 bases short, with 7 bases between. In the original workflow: It was from reference gene primer amplification that nucleated cell counts were estimated. Profiled with immunoSEQ multiplex PCR; TCRdb holds only in-frame clones, not every one. V and J calls and clone size are those listed in that table; D and trimming were worked out from the DNA. This sample has approximately 280,000 clones, with roughly nine tenths found just once. The sample consisted of peripheral blood. This TCR was sampled from a man aged 45-60 years with acute or convalescent COVID-19. The chain employs TRBV30 and TRBJ2-5, with TRBD2 as a possible D gene (5 bases). The CDR3 coding sequence is TGTGCCTGGAGTGAACTAGGAGAGACCCAGTACTTC. This codes for CAWSELGETQYF.